The 24 T cell receptor beta chains below were found in one sample sequenced in a study of blood T cell repertoires in COVID-19. The repertoire was sequenced with immunoSEQ multiplex PCR; TCRdb's copy has only in-frame clones and lacks some. This sample has 300,000 to 400,000 clones, with 80% to 90% found just once. Sample: PBMCs or T cells enriched from blood (not recorded which). These receptors were obtained from a woman in her thirties or forties with acute COVID-19.

A word on this clone: Other nucleotide sequences from this sample produce the same CDR3. V is TRBV28 and J is TRBJ1-3; 10 bases are a match to TRBD1. Germline V gene lookup returns CDR1 MDHEN and CDR2 SYDVKM. The CDR3 contains 14 residues. Trimming removed 3 bases from V and 4 bases from J; junction bases left unmatched: 0. CDR3 sequence: CASSLGQGGNTIYF. The CDR3 nucleotides read TGTGCCAGCAGTTTGGGACAGGGGGGAAACACCATATATTTT.

This clone appeared once. The rearrangement links TRBV6-1 to TRBJ2-3, with 7 bases matching TRBD2. This CDR3 comprises 14 residues. V dropped 3 bases and J dropped 6; count of bases not matched to a gene: 6. The V gene's germline CDR1 is MNHNS and CDR2 SASEGT. The CDR3 here is CASSETSLGDTQYF. In nucleotides, the CDR3 is TGTGCCAGCAGTGAGACTAGCCTAGGGGATACGCAGTATTTT.

V gene TRBV24-1 combines with J gene TRBJ2-3, with D uncertain. Germline V gene lookup returns CDR1 KGHDR and CDR2 SFDVKD. The CDR3 has 15 residues. The ends were cut back, 8 bases at V and 0 bases at J, with 14 bases in the middle. The CDR3 here is CATKRGGASTDTQYF. The CDR3 bases are TGTGCCACCAAAAGAGGCGGAGCTAGCACAGATACGCAGTATTTT.

V and J are TRBV5-1 and TRBJ2-5; 12 nucleotides line up with TRBD1. Germline V gene data show CDR1 as SGHRS and CDR2 as YFSETQ. This CDR3 region has 15 residues. With V trimmed by 3 bases and J by 6 bases, 6 bases remained unmatched. As DNA, the CDR3 is TGCGCCAGCAGCTCAGGGACAGGGGGCCCCAAGACCCAGTACTTC. As protein: CASSSGTGGPKTQYF.

In its sample, this clone was seen a few times. The chain employs TRBV2 and TRBJ1-5, with D perhaps TRBD1 (5 bases). Germline CDR1 and CDR2: SNHLY and FYNNEI. V gave up 4 bases and J gave up 6 bases, with 10 bases separating them. The CDR3 is made up of 13 amino acids. Here the CDR3 DNA reads TGTGCCAGCAGTGTCGGGGGGAGTCAGCCCCAGCATTTT. This sequence encodes CASSVGGSQPQHF.

This clone has more than one count but fewer than ten. This chain uses TRBV6-4 with TRBJ1-1; D is undetermined. The CDR3 totals 14 residues. Trimming cost V 3 bases and J 5 bases, with 13 bases left between them. CDR1 and CDR2 from the germline V gene are MRHNA and SNTAGT. CDR3 region: CASSDIVFCTEAFF. The CDR3, as DNA: TGTGCCAGCAGTGATATAGTCTTTTGTACTGAAGCTTTCTTT.

This chain connects TRBV3-1 (or the pseudogene TRBV3-2) to TRBJ2-5; TRBD1 matches 7 bases. Germline CDR1 LGHDT, CDR2 YNNKEL (reference sequence). Losses at the gene ends were 4 bases for V and 5 bases for J; bases not matched to a gene: 1. The CDR3 sequence is 12 residues long. CDR3 nucleotide sequence: TGTGCCAGCAGCCCGGACAGGGAGACCCAGTACTTC. Translated: CASSPDRETQYF.

The chain combines TRBV12-3 or TRBV12-4 with TRBJ2-7, with D perhaps TRBD1 (6 bases). V shed 7 bases and J shed 0 bases, with 10 bases lying between them. CDR3 length: 13 amino acids. The CDR3 spells CASTTTGSYEQYF. The CDR3 DNA sequence: TGTGCCAGCACCACGACAGGCTCCTACGAGCAGTACTTC.

The chain employs TRBV7-2 and TRBJ1-6, with D maybe TRBD1 (5 bases). Trimming pared 0 bases from V and 7 bases from J, leaving 10 bases between. CDR3 length: 15 residues. Germline V gives CDR1 SGHTA, CDR2 FQGNSA. CDR3 region: CASSLAYSGNSPLHF. The CDR3 bases are TGTGCCAGCAGCTTAGCTTATTCAGGGAATTCACCCCTCCACTTT.

CDR3 loop: CSASYRDRGWTDTQYF. CDR3 DNA: TGCAGTGCGAGTTACAGGGACAGGGGTTGGACAGATACGCAGTATTTT. This chain uses TRBV20-1 with TRBJ2-3, with 10 positions matching TRBD1. The CDR3 loop spans 16 amino acids. Germline CDR1 reads DFQATT; CDR2 reads SNEGSKA (reference sequence). With 6 bases clipped from V and 3 bases from J, the junction kept 12 bases outside the gene matches.

The V call is TRBV28, the J call TRBJ2-7, with a weak D call TRBD2 (5 bases). This CDR3 spans 13 amino acids. Germline V gives CDR1 MDHEN, CDR2 SYDVKM. V lost 5 bases and J lost 8, with 16 bases in between. The CDR3 protein is CASSRTASFKQYF. In DNA, the CDR3 is TGTGCCAGCAGTCGAACTGCTAGCTTCAAGCAGTACTTC.

V usage is TRBV2 and J usage is TRBJ1-1; 7 bases align to TRBD1. The V and J ends lost 7 bases and 5 bases, in that order; junction bases with no gene match: 10. Per germline, CDR1 SNHLY and CDR2 FYNNEI. This CDR3 spans 14 amino acids. The CDR3 sequence is CASNLRDSGTEAFF. The CDR3 coding sequence is TGTGCCAGCAACCTCCGGGACAGTGGGACTGAAGCTTTCTTT.

The rearrangement uses TRBV5-1 and TRBJ1-1, with 8 bases identical to TRBD1. This CDR3 has 14 residues. CDR1 is SGHRS, CDR2 YFSETQ, per germline. Trimming cost V 4 bases and J 1 base; bases outside gene matches: 3. CDR3 in DNA: TGCGCCAGCAGCCCCCAGGGGGCGAACACTGAAGCTTTCTTT. Protein sequence: CASSPQGANTEAFF.

This clone came up once. The rearrangement joins TRBV9 to TRBJ1-1; a weak D match, TRBD1 (6 bases). CDR1 SGDLS and CDR2 YYNGEE come from the germline V gene. V was clipped by 4 bases and J by 3 bases, with 16 bases between them. CDR3 length: 15 residues. Written as DNA, the CDR3 is TGTGCCAGCAGCAGGAAACAACAGGGTTACACTGAAGCTTTCTTT. This codes for CASSRKQQGYTEAFF.

The chain couples TRBV4-2 to TRBJ1-5, with D unresolved. The CDR3 runs 16 residues. Germline values: CDR1 LGHNA, CDR2 YNFKEQ. Between the trimmed V and J ends, which lost 1 base and 2 bases, there was a span of 12 bases. DNA of the CDR3: TGTGCCAGCAGCCAAGGAGGAGGGATGGGCAATCAGCCCCAGCATTTT. Protein product: CASSQGGGMGNQPQHF.

The rearrangement uses TRBV3-1 (or the pseudogene TRBV3-2) and TRBJ1-2; 10 bases line up with TRBD1. V was clipped by 5 bases and J by 1 base; unmatched bases: 13. The CDR3 length is 18 residues. From germline, CDR1 is LGHDT and CDR2 YNNKEL (reference sequence). In nucleotides, the CDR3 is TGTGCCAGCAGCGAAAGAGGGACAGGGGAGGGCTTTAACTATGGCTACACCTTC. It yields the protein CASSERGTGEGFNYGYTF.

The chain is built from TRBV7-2 and TRBJ2-1; 11 bases are a match to TRBD2. The V and J ends lost 3 bases and 10 bases, in that order; junction bases with no gene match: 11. Germline V gene lookup returns CDR1 SGHTA and CDR2 FQGNSA. The CDR3 consists of 16 residues. CDR3 bases: TGTGCCAGCAGCTTTAGCGGGGGGGCGTTTTTAATGGAGCAGTTCTTC. Its protein is CASSFSGGAFLMEQFF.

This chain joins TRBV7-2 and TRBJ1-2; no definite D call. CDR3 length equals 14 residues. CDR1 and CDR2 (germline): SGHTA, FQGNSA. V was shortened by 5 bases and J by 4 bases, with 14 bases between the two germline ends. The CDR3 bases are TGTGCCAGCAGCATACTCAGAGAGGGCTATGGCTACACCTTC. Protein product: CASSILREGYGYTF.

The V call is TRBV7-9, the J call TRBJ1-2; the D is unclear. The CDR3 covers 14 residues. With 2 bases removed from V and 4 bases from J, the gap between germline ends came to 11 bases. Germline V gene data show CDR1 as SEHNR and CDR2 as FQNEAQ (reference sequence). In DNA form, the CDR3 reads TGTGCCAGCAGCTTATCCCGGGGTAGCTATGGCTACACCTTC. Its translation: CASSLSRGSYGYTF.

The CDR3 reads CASSPYEGGNNEQFF. CDR3 sequence (DNA): TGTGCCAGCAGCCCCTACGAGGGAGGAAACAATGAGCAGTTCTTC. The chain combines TRBV6-6 with TRBJ2-1; D is possibly TRBD2 (6 bases). Trimming removed 6 bases from V and 5 bases from J, with 17 bases in between. This CDR3 contains 15 residues. Germline lookup yields CDR1 MNHNY and CDR2 SVGAGI (reference sequence).

This rearrangement joins TRBV18 to TRBJ1-2, with 10 bases matching TRBD1. With 8 bases clipped from V and 2 bases from J, the junction kept 11 bases outside the gene matches. CDR1 and CDR2 (germline): KGHSH, LQKENI. This CDR3 has 16 amino acids. The chain's CDR3 is CASQHQGTGVNYGYTF. CDR3 in DNA: TGTGCCAGCCAGCACCAGGGGACAGGGGTCAACTATGGCTACACCTTC.

The rearrangement links TRBV18 to TRBJ2-7; 13 bases fit TRBD2. Losses at the gene ends were 3 bases for V and 6 bases for J; bases not matched to a gene: 2. The CDR3 spans 14 residues. Germline assignment: CDR1 KGHSH and CDR2 LQKENI. This chain's CDR3 is CASSPGLAGSEQYF. Written as DNA, the CDR3 is TGTGCCAGCTCACCGGGACTAGCGGGGTCCGAGCAGTACTTC. The full variable domain, in which reference TRBV18 and TRBJ2-7 provide the parts outside the CDR3, is NAGVMQNPRHLVRRRGQEARLRCSPMKGHSHVYWYRQLPEEGLKFMVYLQKENIIDESGMPKERFSAEFPKEGPSILRIQQVVRGDSAAYFCASSPGLAGSEQYFGPGTRLTVT.

The rearrangement uses TRBV5-1 and TRBJ2-3; D might be TRBD2 (6 bases). V shed 0 bases and J shed 9 bases, with 20 bases lying between them. The V gene's germline CDR1 is SGHRS and CDR2 YFSETQ. There are 16 residues in the CDR3. DNA for the CDR3: TGCGCCAGCAGCTTGGATGGCAGCGGGTCAGTGGGGACGCAGTATTTT. Its translation is CASSLDGSGSVGTQYF.

There are a few counts of this clone. The V and J genes are TRBV7-9 and TRBJ1-2; 9 nucleotides line up with TRBD1. With V trimmed by 2 bases and J by 4 bases, 14 bases remained unmatched. The CDR3 totals 18 residues. Germline V gene sequence: CDR1 SEHNR, CDR2 FQNEAQ (reference sequence). The DNA of the CDR3 is TGTGCCAGCAGCTTATCCTCCTCCGGGACAGGGTTGAGCTATGGCTACACCTTC. This encodes CASSLSSSGTGLSYGYTF.